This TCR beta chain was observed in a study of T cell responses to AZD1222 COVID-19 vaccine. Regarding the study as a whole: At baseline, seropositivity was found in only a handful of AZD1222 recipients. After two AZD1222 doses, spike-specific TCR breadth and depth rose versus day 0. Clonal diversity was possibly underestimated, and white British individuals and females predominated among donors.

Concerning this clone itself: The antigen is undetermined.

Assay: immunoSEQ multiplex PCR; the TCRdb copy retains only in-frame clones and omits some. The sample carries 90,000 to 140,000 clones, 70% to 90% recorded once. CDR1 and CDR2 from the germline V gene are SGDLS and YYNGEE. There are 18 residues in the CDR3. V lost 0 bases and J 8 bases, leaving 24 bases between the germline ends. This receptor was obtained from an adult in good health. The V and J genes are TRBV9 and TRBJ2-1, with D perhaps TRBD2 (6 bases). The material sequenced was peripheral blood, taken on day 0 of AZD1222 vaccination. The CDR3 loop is CASSVEEGGRSVVYEQFF. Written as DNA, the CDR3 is TGTGCCAGCAGCGTAGAGGAGGGTGGAAGGTCCGTGGTGTATGAGCAGTTCTTC.